A selection of T cell receptor beta chains follows, all from one sample in a study of T cell responses to AZD1222 COVID-19 vaccine. The protocol was immunoSEQ multiplex PCR, while the TCRdb copy is restricted to in-frame clones and leaves out a portion. The data show 160,000 or so clones, around 94% seen once. The sequences come from peripheral blood, collected 28 days after the second AZD1222 dose. These receptors were collected from an adult who received the AZD1222 COVID-19 vaccine. The CDR3 runs from the conserved cysteine through the conserved F or W. The order of the fields is V gene, clone size, J gene, D gene, CDR3 protein, CDR3 DNA. A D gene is named only where the DNA matches it firmly. Clone size, where shown, is once, few, many, or a class for clones that have expanded.

TRBV6-1	.	TRBJ1-2	.	CASSEGSAGIDYGYTF	TGTGCCAGCAGTGAAGGTTCGGCAGGGATTGACTATGGCTACACCTTC
TRBV6-2/TRBV6-3	.	TRBJ2-1	.	CASSYGSGRGEQFF	TGTGCCAGCAGTTACGGTTCAGGTCGAGGCGAGCAGTTCTTC
TRBV11-2	.	TRBJ1-2	TRBD1	CASSLITGDRLSYGYTF	TGTGCCAGCAGCTTGATCACCGGGGACAGGCTCTCCTATGGCTACACCTTC
TRBV19	.	TRBJ2-1	.	CASSPLIGDEQFF	TGTGCCAGTAGTCCCCTTATAGGGGATGAGCAGTTCTTC
TRBV4-1	.	TRBJ1-2	.	CASSTPGAANYGYTF	TGCGCCAGCAGCACCCCGGGGGCGGCTAACTATGGCTACACCTTC
TRBV11-2	.	TRBJ2-7	TRBD2	CASSLREEGLSREQYF	TGTGCCAGCAGCTTGCGGGAGGAGGGGCTTTCTCGCGAGCAGTACTTC
TRBV2	.	TRBJ2-5	.	CASTRLRETQYF	TGTGCCAGCACAAGATTAAGAGAGACCCAGTACTTC
TRBV5-4	.	TRBJ2-1	TRBD1	CASASGWDRGSQQFF	TGTGCCAGCGCCTCGGGTTGGGACAGGGGGTCCCAGCAGTTCTTC
TRBV2	.	TRBJ1-3	TRBD1	CASSEGRQGIDTIYF	TGTGCCAGCAGTGAAGGGAGACAGGGGATTGACACCATATATTTT
TRBV5-1	.	TRBJ2-1	TRBD1	CASRYAGTGAWDEQFF	TGCGCCAGCAGATATGCCGGGACAGGGGCCTGGGATGAGCAGTTCTTC
TRBV4-1	.	TRBJ2-7	TRBD1	CASSQPGQGFSEQYF	TGCGCCAGCAGCCAACCGGGACAGGGTTTCTCCGAGCAGTACTTC
TRBV28	.	TRBJ1-1	.	CASTRDGRVSEAFF	TGTGCCAGCACCCGAGACGGGAGGGTCTCGGAAGCTTTCTTT
TRBV19	.	TRBJ2-3	.	CASSIVSGPKAQQYF	TGTGCCAGTAGTATAGTGAGCGGGCCGAAAGCTCAGCAGTATTTT
TRBV9	.	TRBJ2-3	.	CASSVVGIYTDTQYF	TGTGCCAGCAGCGTAGTGGGGATTTACACAGATACGCAGTATTTT
TRBV7-8	.	TRBJ1-4	TRBD1	CASSLEPQGGNEKLFF	TGTGCCAGCAGCTTAGAGCCACAGGGGGGGAATGAAAAACTGTTTTTT
TRBV19	.	TRBJ1-1	.	CASSRGVEANTEAFF	TGTGCCAGTAGCCGGGGGGTTGAAGCGAACACTGAAGCTTTCTTT
TRBV2	.	TRBJ1-5	TRBD1	CASSRQGAEQPQHF	TGTGCCAGCAGTCGACAGGGGGCGGAACAGCCCCAGCATTTT
TRBV7-8	.	TRBJ2-7	.	CASTFSRSYEQYF	TGTGCCAGCACCTTCAGTCGCTCCTACGAGCAGTACTTC
TRBV9	.	TRBJ2-1	.	CASSAAILGEQFF	TGTGCCAGCAGCGCCGCTATTTTAGGTGAGCAGTTCTTC
TRBV30	.	TRBJ2-3	.	CAWSMGRDTDTQYF	TGTGCCTGGAGTATGGGCCGGGACACAGATACGCAGTATTTT
TRBV18	.	TRBJ1-5	TRBD1	CASSPSGQKNQPQHF	TGTGCCAGCTCACCGTCGGGACAGAAGAATCAGCCCCAGCATTTT
TRBV18	.	TRBJ1-4	TRBD1	CASSLGTGGDEKLFF	TGTGCCAGCTCACTTGGGACAGGGGGTGATGAAAAACTGTTTTTT
TRBV6-5	.	TRBJ1-1	.	CASSKPGGTEAFF	TGTGCCAGCAGTAAGCCGGGGGGCACTGAAGCTTTCTTT
TRBV2	.	TRBJ2-7	.	CASRKGYEQYF	TGTGCCAGCAGGAAGGGGTACGAGCAGTACTTC
TRBV18	.	TRBJ1-5	.	CASSPQDSPNQPQHF	TGTGCCAGCTCACCACAGGACAGTCCTAATCAGCCCCAGCATTTT
TRBV5-1	.	TRBJ2-7	.	CASSFGWGTYEQYF	TGCGCCAGCAGCTTCGGATGGGGGACCTACGAGCAGTACTTC
TRBV7-2	.	TRBJ1-5	TRBD1	CASSLDRGQGAQPQHF	TGTGCCAGCAGCTTAGATAGGGGACAGGGGGCACAGCCCCAGCATTTT
TRBV2	.	TRBJ2-1	TRBD1	CASSVDRGNEQFF	TGTGCCAGCAGTGTTGACAGGGGCAATGAGCAGTTCTTC
TRBV5-4	once	TRBJ1-1	.	CASSFPGTQGTEAFF	TGTGCCAGCAGTTTCCCCGGGACGCAGGGGACTGAAGCTTTCTTT
TRBV3-1/TRBV3-2	.	TRBJ1-4	.	CASSARTYNVEKLFF	TGTGCCAGCAGCGCCCGGACATACAACGTCGAAAAACTGTTTTTT
TRBV28	.	TRBJ1-5	TRBD1	CASSLWGQAQHF	TGTGCCAGCAGTTTATGGGGACAGGCCCAGCATTTT
TRBV20-1	.	TRBJ2-4	.	CSARRVQGQYF	TGCAGTGCCCGGAGAGTTCAAGGGCAGTACTTC
TRBV3-1/TRBV3-2	.	TRBJ2-2	.	CASRRPGLSTGELFF	TGTGCCAGCAGACGTCCGGGGCTCAGCACCGGGGAGCTGTTTTTT
TRBV7-9	.	TRBJ2-7	.	CASSPTGWGVYEQYF	TGTGCCAGCAGCCCAACAGGGTGGGGAGTCTACGAGCAGTACTTC
TRBV19	.	TRBJ1-4	.	CASSFRRGGVATNEKLFF	TGTGCCAGTAGTTTCCGACGAGGAGGGGTGGCAACTAATGAAAAACTGTTTTTT
TRBV27	.	TRBJ2-7	.	CASSLSPDTEQYF	TGTGCCAGCAGTTTATCTCCGGACACAGAGCAGTACTTC
TRBV4-3	.	TRBJ1-1	.	CASSQDGREVTEAFF	TGCGCCAGCAGCCAAGACGGGCGCGAGGTCACTGAAGCTTTCTTT
TRBV7-9	.	TRBJ1-5	.	CASSQGQGGNQPQHF	TGTGCCAGCAGCCAGGGGCAGGGAGGCAATCAGCCCCAGCATTTT
TRBV12-3/TRBV12-4	.	TRBJ2-1	.	CASSTQGLAEQFF	TGTGCCAGCAGCACCCAGGGCCTAGCCGAGCAGTTCTTC
TRBV7-8	.	TRBJ1-1	.	CASSLLLETNTEAFF	TGTGCCAGCAGCTTATTGCTGGAGACGAACACTGAAGCTTTCTTT
TRBV10-3	.	TRBJ2-5	.	CAISVSPEGTQYF	TGTGCCATCAGTGTCTCCCCCGAGGGGACCCAGTACTTC
TRBV15	.	TRBJ2-7	.	CATSRVGAGREQYF	TGTGCCACCAGCAGAGTCGGGGCAGGGAGGGAGCAGTACTTC
TRBV3-1/TRBV3-2	.	TRBJ2-1	TRBD2	CASSPNGGRYNEQFF	TGTGCCAGCAGCCCAAACGGCGGGAGATACAATGAGCAGTTCTTC
TRBV9	.	TRBJ2-1	TRBD2	CASSRRERTLSYNEQFF	TGTGCCAGCAGCAGGCGGGAGCGGACCCTCTCCTACAATGAGCAGTTCTTC